Presented here are 5 T cell receptor beta chains from one specimen sequenced in a study of blood T cell repertoires in COVID-19. Only in-frame clones appear in the TCRdb table, and some are missing; sequencing was by immunoSEQ multiplex PCR. This sample carries about 49,000 clones, 65% to 90% of them seen once, and the ten largest clones take around 20%. The specimen was peripheral blood. All receptors come from a woman aged 80 or over with COVID-19, enrolled during active disease.

The rearrangement joins TRBV19 to TRBJ1-2, with 8 bases fitting TRBD1. The CDR3 contains 15 residues. The ends lost 4 bases at V and 5 bases at J; junction bases unmatched: 9. In germline, CDR1 is LNHDA, CDR2 SQIVND (reference sequence). The CDR3 bases are TGTGCCAGTAGTAAATGGGACAGGAACTTATATGGCTACACCTTC. Its protein product is CASSKWDRNLYGYTF.

This clone is a singleton in its sample. The rearrangement links TRBV5-1 to TRBJ2-1; 11 nucleotides align to TRBD1. The CDR3 totals 14 residues. CDR1 is SGHRS, CDR2 YFSETQ, per germline. J gave up 8 bases and V 4 bases, and 5 bases lay outside the gene matches. CDR3 sequence: CASSSGQGADEQFF. The DNA of the CDR3 is TGCGCCAGCAGCAGCGGACAGGGGGCAGATGAGCAGTTCTTC.

The chain couples TRBV5-6 to TRBJ2-7, with D perhaps matching TRBD2 (5 bases). Germline CDR1 is SGHDT and CDR2 is YYEEEE. Trimming left V 2 bases short and J 2 bases short, with 11 bases between. This CDR3 is 14 amino acids long. Here the CDR3 reads CASSLSSKAYEQYF. CDR3 nucleotides: TGTGCCAGCAGCTTATCTAGCAAAGCCTACGAGCAGTACTTC. The complete variable domain, with remaining parts taken from reference TRBV5-6 and TRBJ2-7, reads DAGVTQSPTHLIKTRGQQVTLRCSPKSGHDTVSWYQQALGQGPQFIFQYYEEEERQRGNFPDRFSGHQFPNYSSELNVNALLLGDSALYLCASSLSSKAYEQYFGPGTRLTVT.

The chain is built from TRBV24-1 and TRBJ2-5; 8 bases line up with TRBD1. This CDR3 is 16 amino acids long. Germline values: CDR1 KGHDR, CDR2 SFDVKD. V shed 5 bases and J 3 bases; nucleotides not matched to a gene: 10. As DNA, the CDR3 is TGTGCCACCAGTGCCCGCTCAGGGGGCGGGGAAGAGACCCAGTACTTC. Translation gives CATSARSGGGEETQYF.

In its sample, this clone was seen a few times. The chain links TRBV6-5 to TRBJ2-1; 8 positions agree with TRBD1. After removal of 7 bases from V and 6 bases from J, the junction contained 11 bases not matched to a gene. The CDR3 totals 15 residues. Germline assignment: CDR1 MNHEY and CDR2 SVGAGI. CDR3 bases: TGTGCCAGCAATCGACAGGGGCATTTCTCCAATGAGCAGTTCTTC. Its translation: CASNRQGHFSNEQFF.